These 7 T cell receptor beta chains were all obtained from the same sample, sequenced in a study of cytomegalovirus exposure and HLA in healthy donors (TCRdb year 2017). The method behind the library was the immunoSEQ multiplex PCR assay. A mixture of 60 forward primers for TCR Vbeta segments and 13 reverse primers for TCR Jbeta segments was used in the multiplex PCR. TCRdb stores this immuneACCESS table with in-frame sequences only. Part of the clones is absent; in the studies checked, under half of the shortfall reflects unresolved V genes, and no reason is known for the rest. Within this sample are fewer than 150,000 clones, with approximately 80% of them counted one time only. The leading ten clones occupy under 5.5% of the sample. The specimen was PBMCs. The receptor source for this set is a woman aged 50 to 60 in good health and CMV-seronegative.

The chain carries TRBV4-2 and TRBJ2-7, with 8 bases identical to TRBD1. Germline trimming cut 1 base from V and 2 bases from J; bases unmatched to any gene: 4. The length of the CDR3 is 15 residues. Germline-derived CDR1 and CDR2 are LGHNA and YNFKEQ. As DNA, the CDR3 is TGTGCCAGCAGCCAAGGTTCGACAGGGGCCTACGAGCAGTACTTC. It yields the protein CASSQGSTGAYEQYF.

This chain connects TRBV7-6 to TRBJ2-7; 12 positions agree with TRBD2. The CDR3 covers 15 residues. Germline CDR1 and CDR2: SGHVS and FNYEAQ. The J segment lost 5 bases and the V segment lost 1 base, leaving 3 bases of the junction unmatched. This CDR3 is CASSLEGLAGNEQYF. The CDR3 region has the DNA TGTGCCAGCAGCTTAGAGGGACTAGCGGGTAACGAGCAGTACTTC.

CDR3 bases: TGCGCCAGCAGCTTGGCTCAGGCGAACTCTGGAAACACCATATATTTT. Translating it yields CASSLAQANSGNTIYF. The gene calls are TRBV5-1 and TRBJ1-3; D remains ambiguous. The CDR3 length is 16 residues. V lost 0 bases to trimming and J lost 0 bases, with 10 bases between them. The germline V gene has CDR1 SGHRS and CDR2 YFSETQ. The whole variable domain, filled in from reference TRBV5-1 and TRBJ1-3, reads KAGVTQTPRYLIKTRGQQVTLSCSPISGHRSVSWYQQTPGQGLQFLFEYFSETQRNKGNFPGRFSGRQFSNSRSEMNVSTLELGDSALYLCASSLAQANSGNTIYFGEGSWLTVV.

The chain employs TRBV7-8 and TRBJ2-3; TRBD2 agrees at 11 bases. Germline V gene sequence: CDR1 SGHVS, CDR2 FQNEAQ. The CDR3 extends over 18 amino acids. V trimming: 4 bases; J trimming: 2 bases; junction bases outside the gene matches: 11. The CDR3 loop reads CASSWGLAVGRYTDTQYF. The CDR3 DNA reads TGTGCCAGCAGCTGGGGACTAGCGGTCGGAAGGTACACAGATACGCAGTATTTT. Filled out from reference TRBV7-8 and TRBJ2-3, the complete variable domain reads GAGVSQSPRYKVAKRGQDVALRCDPISGHVSLFWYQQALGQGPEFLTYFQNEAQLDKSGLPSDRFFAERPEGSVSTLKIQRTQQEDSAVYLCASSWGLAVGRYTDTQYFGPGTRLTVL.

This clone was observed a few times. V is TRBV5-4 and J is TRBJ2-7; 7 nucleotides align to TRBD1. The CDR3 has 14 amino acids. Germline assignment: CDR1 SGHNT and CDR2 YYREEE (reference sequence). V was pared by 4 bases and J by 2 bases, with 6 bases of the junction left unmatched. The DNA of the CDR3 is TGTGCCAGCAGCGACGGGACAGCGACCTACGAGCAGTACTTC. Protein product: CASSDGTATYEQYF.

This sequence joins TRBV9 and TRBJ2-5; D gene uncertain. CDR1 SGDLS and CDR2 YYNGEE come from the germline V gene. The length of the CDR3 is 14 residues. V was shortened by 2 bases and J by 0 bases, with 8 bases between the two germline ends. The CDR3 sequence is CASSVLAYQETQYF. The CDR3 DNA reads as TGTGCCAGCAGCGTCTTGGCCTACCAAGAGACCCAGTACTTC.

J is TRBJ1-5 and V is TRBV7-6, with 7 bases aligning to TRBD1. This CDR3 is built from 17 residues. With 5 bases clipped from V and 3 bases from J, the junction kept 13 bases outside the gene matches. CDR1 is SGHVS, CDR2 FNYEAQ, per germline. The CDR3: CASSPLETGWNNQPQHF. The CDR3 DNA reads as TGTGCCAGCAGCCCGCTCGAGACAGGGTGGAACAATCAGCCCCAGCATTTT.